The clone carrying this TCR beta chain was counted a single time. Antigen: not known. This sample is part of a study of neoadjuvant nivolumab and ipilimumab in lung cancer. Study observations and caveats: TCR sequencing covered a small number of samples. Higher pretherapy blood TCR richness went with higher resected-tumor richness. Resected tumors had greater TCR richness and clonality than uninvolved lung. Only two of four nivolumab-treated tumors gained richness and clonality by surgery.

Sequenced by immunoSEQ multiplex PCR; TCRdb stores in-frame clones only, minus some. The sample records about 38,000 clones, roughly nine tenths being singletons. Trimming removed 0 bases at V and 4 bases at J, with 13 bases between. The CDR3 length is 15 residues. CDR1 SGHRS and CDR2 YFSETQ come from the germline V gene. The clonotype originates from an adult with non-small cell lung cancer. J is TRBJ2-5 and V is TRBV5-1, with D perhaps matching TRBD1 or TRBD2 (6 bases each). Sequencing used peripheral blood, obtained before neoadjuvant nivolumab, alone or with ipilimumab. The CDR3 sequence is CASSLDQGRGETQYF. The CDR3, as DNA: TGCGCCAGCAGCTTGGATCAGGGGCGGGGAGAGACCCAGTACTTC.